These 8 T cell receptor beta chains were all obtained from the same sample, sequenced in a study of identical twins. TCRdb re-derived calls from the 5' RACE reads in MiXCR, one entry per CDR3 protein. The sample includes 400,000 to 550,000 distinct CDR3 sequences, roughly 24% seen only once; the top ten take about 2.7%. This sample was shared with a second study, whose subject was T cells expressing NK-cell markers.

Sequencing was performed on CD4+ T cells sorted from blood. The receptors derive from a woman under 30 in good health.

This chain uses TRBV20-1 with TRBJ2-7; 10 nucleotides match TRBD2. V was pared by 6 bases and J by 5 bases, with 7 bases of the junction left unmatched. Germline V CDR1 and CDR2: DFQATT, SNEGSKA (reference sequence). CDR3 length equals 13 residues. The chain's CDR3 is CSARLAGVNEQYF. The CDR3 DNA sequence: TGCAGTGCACGGCTAGCGGGAGTTAACGAGCAGTACTTC.

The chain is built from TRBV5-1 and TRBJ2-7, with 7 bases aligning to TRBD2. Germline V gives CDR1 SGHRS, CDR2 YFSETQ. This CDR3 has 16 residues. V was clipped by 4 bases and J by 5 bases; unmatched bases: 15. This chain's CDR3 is CASSHPGGYRGHEQYF. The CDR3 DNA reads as TGCGCCAGCAGCCATCCGGGAGGCTATAGAGGCCACGAGCAGTACTTC.

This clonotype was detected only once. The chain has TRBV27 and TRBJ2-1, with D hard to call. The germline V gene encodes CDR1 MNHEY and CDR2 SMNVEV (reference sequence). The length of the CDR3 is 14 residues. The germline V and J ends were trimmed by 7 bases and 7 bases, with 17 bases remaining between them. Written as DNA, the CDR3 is TGTGCCAGCACCAACCCGTCTAGTCCGAATGAGCAGTTCTTC. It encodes CASTNPSSPNEQFF.

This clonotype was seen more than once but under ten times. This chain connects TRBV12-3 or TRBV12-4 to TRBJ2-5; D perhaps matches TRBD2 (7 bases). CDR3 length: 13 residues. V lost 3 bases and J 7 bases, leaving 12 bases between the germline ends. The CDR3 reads CASSFGGPTTQYF. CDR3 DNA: TGTGCCAGCAGTTTCGGGGGGCCCACGACCCAGTACTTC.

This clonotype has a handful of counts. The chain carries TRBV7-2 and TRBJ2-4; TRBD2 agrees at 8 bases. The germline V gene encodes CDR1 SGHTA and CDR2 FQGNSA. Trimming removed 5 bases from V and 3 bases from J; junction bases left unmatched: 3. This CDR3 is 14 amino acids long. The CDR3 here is CASSALAGKNIQYF. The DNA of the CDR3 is TGTGCCAGCAGCGCCCTAGCGGGCAAAAACATTCAGTACTTC.

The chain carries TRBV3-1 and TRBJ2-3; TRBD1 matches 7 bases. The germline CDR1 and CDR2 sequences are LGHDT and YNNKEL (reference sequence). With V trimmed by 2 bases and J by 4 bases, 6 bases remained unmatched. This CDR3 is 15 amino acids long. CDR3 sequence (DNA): TGTGCCAGCAGCCAATGGGACAGCTATTCAGATACGCAGTATTTT. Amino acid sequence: CASSQWDSYSDTQYF.

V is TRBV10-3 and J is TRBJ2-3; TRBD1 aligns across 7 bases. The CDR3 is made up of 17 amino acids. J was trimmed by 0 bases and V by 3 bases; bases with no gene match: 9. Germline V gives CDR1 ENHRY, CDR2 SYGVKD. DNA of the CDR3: TGTGCCATCAGTGATTACGCGCGGACAGGAAGCACAGATACGCAGTATTTT. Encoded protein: CAISDYARTGSTDTQYF.

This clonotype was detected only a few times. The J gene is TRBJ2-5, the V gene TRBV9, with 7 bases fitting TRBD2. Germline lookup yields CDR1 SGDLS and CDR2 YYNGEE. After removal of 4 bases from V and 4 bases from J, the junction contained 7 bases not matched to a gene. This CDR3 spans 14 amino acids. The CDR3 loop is CASSPGASGETQYF. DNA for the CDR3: TGTGCCAGCAGCCCCGGGGCTAGCGGAGAGACCCAGTACTTC.